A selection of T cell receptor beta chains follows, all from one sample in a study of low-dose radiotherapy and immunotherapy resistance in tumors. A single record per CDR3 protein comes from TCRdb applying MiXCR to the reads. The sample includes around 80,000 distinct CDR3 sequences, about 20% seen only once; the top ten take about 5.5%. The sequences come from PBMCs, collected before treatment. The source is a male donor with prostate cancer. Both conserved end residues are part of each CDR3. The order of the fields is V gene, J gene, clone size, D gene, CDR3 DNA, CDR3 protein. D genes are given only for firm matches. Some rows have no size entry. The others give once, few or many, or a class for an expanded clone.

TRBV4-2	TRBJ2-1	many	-	TGTGCCAGCAGCCAAGAAAGAGGCAGATACAATGAGCAGTTCTTC	CASSQERGRYNEQFF
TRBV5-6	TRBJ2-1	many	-	TGTGCCAGCAGCCCCCGTGGGGTAAACAATGAGCAGTTCTTC	CASSPRGVNNEQFF
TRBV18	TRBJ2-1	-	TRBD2	TGTGCCAGCTCACCACCAGCGGGAGGGCCAAATGAGCAGTTCTTC	CASSPPAGGPNEQFF
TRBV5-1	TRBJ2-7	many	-	TGCGCCAGCAGCCCCGGGACATCATTCGGTAAAAACACCTACGAGCAGTACTTC	CASSPGTSFGKNTYEQYF
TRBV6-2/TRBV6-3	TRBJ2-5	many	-	TGTGCCAGTAGGTGGGCAGACTACCAAGAGACCCAGTACTTC	CASRWADYQETQYF
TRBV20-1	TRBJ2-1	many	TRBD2	TGCAGTGCTAAGCGCGGGACTAGCTTGAATGAGCAGTTCTTC	CSAKRGTSLNEQFF
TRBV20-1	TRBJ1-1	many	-	TGCAGTGCTAGAGAAAATCCCGACACTGAAGCTTTCTTT	CSARENPDTEAFF
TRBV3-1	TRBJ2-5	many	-	TGTGCCAGCAGCCATGGCGGGCAAGTTGTAGAGACCCAGTACTTC	CASSHGGQVVETQYF
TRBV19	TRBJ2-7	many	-	TGTGCCTTTTGGCTTATAGCAGAAAACCAATACGAGCAGTACTTC	CAFWLIAENQYEQYF
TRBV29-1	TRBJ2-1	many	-	TGCAGCGTTGAGTGGGGGTGGTCGGCTGAGCAGTTCTTC	CSVEWGWSAEQFF
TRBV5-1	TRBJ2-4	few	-	TGCGCCAGCAGCGGCGGGACAGACAAAAACATTCAGTACTTC	CASSGGTDKNIQYF
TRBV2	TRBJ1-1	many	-	TGTGCCAGCAGTGAGGGGACACGCACTGAAGCTTTCTTT	CASSEGTRTEAFF
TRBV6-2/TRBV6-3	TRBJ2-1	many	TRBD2	TGTGCCAGCAGTTACGGCGGGGGGGCCGGCCATGAGCAGTTCTTC	CASSYGGGAGHEQFF
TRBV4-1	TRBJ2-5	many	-	TGCGCCAGCAGCCAAGATGTCCCGACCCACTACGCGTACTTC	CASSQDVPTHYAYF
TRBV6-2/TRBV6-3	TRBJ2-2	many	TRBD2	TGTGCCAGCACGCGGGCTAGCGGATTCAACCCCGGGGAGCTGTTTTTT	CASTRASGFNPGELFF
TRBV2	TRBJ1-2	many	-	TGTGCCAGCACCACGACAGTTAACTATGGCGGCTACACCTTC	CASTTTVNYGGYTF
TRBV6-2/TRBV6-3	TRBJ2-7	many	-	TGTGCCAGCAGGTGGACCGGTGGGAGCGACGAGCAGTACTTC	CASRWTGGSDEQYF
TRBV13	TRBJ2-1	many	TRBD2	TGTGCCAGCACTGAATCTAGCGGCGATGAGCAGTTCTTC	CASTESSGDEQFF
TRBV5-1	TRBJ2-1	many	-	TGCGCCAGCAGCTCCCCGGGATTACTCCATGAGCAGTTCTTC	CASSSPGLLHEQFF
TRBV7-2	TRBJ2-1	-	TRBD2	TGTGCCAGCAGCTTTAGGGGACTAGCGGGGAGTGAGCAGTTCTTC	CASSFRGLAGSEQFF
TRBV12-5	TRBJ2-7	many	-	TGTGCTAGTGCCACATTTCGGCAGGGTCCCTCCTACGAGCAGTACTTC	CASATFRQGPSYEQYF
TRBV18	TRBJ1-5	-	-	TGTGCCAGCTCACCAAGCGTCAGCTATCAGCCCCAGCATTTT	CASSPSVSYQPQHF
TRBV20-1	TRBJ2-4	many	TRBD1	TGCAGTGCGATCCCGGGACAGGCTCTACGGGCCAAAAACATTCAGTACTTC	CSAIPGQALRAKNIQYF
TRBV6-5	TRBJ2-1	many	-	TGTGCCAGCAGTCCGGGGGCGGGGTACAATGAGCAGTTCTTC	CASSPGAGYNEQFF
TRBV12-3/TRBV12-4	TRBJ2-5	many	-	TGTGCCAGCAGGGTTGGCGCGGGTGGGGAGACCCAGTACTTC	CASRVGAGGETQYF
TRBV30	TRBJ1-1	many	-	TGTGCCTGGAGTCCCCCCTCGATAGGAGGTACTGAAGCTTTCTTT	CAWSPPSIGGTEAFF